Presented here are 22 T cell receptor beta chains from one specimen sequenced in a study of T cell responses to AZD1222 COVID-19 vaccine (dated by TCRdb to the early 2020s). Libraries were constructed by the immunoSEQ multiplex PCR assay. The table comes from immuneACCESS by way of TCRdb, which keeps in-frame sequences with V and J called. Part of the clones is missing from these tables; in studies checked, under half for an unresolved V gene and the rest for unknown reasons. A total of around 130,000 clones appear in this sample, about 93% of them only once. The ten most abundant clones make up roughly 3.9% of the sample. Read against the paper, the sample's time point label means: about 28 days (+/-7) after the second vaccine dose. Material: peripheral blood, obtained 28 days after the second AZD1222 dose. The origin of the receptors is an adult who received the AZD1222 COVID-19 vaccine.

In this sample, this clone turned up a few times. The chain uses TRBV19 and TRBJ1-6; D is uncertain. CDR3 length: 15 amino acids. The ends were cut back, 4 bases at V and 6 bases at J, with 13 bases in the middle. CDR1 is LNHDA, CDR2 SQIVND, per germline (reference sequence). The CDR3 protein is CASSNPGPSNSPLHF. The CDR3 nucleotides read TGTGCCAGTAGTAATCCAGGACCGAGTAATTCACCCCTCCACTTT. Looking up the rest from reference TRBV19 and TRBJ1-6 gives the full variable domain: DGGITQSPKYLFRKEGQNVTLSCEQNLNHDAMYWYRQDPGQGLRLIYYSQIVNDFQKGDIAEGYSVSREKKESFPLTVTSAQKNPTAFYLCASSNPGPSNSPLHFGNGTRLTVT.

This clone has a single count. The chain links TRBV19 to TRBJ1-2; 9 nucleotides agree with TRBD1. V lost 0 bases and J lost 0; bases outside the gene matches: 5. The CDR3 is 17 amino acids. Per germline, CDR1 LNHDA and CDR2 SQIVND (reference sequence). Here the CDR3 DNA reads TGTGCCAGTAGTATAGATCGGGGACAGGGACCTAACTATGGCTACACCTTC. Its translation is CASSIDRGQGPNYGYTF.

This clone was seen once. The chain employs TRBV29-1 and TRBJ2-7; a weak D match, TRBD2 (5 bases). The germline V gene has CDR1 SQVTM and CDR2 ANQGSEA. V dropped 0 bases and J dropped 4 bases, with 7 bases sitting between them. CDR3 size: 12 residues. The CDR3 loop is CSVEDRTYEQYF. DNA of the CDR3: TGCAGCGTTGAAGACAGGACTTACGAGCAGTACTTC.

The V call is TRBV9, the J call TRBJ2-3; 15 nucleotides line up with TRBD2. Trimming removed 3 bases from V and 0 bases from J; junction bases left unmatched: 5. CDR1 SGDLS and CDR2 YYNGEE come from the germline V gene. The CDR3 totals 18 residues. In nucleotides, the CDR3 is TGTGCCAGCAGCGCGGGACTAGCGGGGGGTACTAGCACAGATACGCAGTATTTT. Its protein product is CASSAGLAGGTSTDTQYF.

The chain uses TRBV5-1 and TRBJ2-1, with 10 bases that match TRBD2. Per germline, CDR1 SGHRS and CDR2 YFSETQ. This CDR3 has 15 amino acids. V gave up 6 bases and J gave up 8 bases; unmatched junction bases: 11. The CDR3: CASNPSGRKEDEQFF. The CDR3 nucleotides are TGCGCCAGCAACCCTAGCGGGAGAAAGGAAGATGAGCAGTTCTTC.

The chain is built from TRBV7-2 and TRBJ2-5; TRBD2 aligns across 9 bases. The V gene end was trimmed by 2 bases and the J gene end by 1 base; junction bases not matched to a gene: 2. This CDR3 is 15 amino acids long. In germline, CDR1 is SGHTA, CDR2 FQGNSA. The CDR3 loop is CASSLSGGLQETQYF. CDR3 in DNA: TGTGCCAGCAGCTTAAGCGGGGGGCTCCAAGAGACCCAGTACTTC. The full variable domain, completed using reference TRBV7-2 and TRBJ2-5, is GAGVSQSPSNKVTEKGKDVELRCDPISGHTALYWYRQSLGQGLEFLIYFQGNSAPDKSGLPSDRFSAERTGGSVSTLTIQRTQQEDSAVYLCASSLSGGLQETQYFGPGTRLLVL.

This rearrangement joins TRBV12-3 or TRBV12-4 to TRBJ2-7; D uncertain. This CDR3 contains 12 residues. Trimming removed 7 bases at V and 4 bases at J, with 11 bases between. The chain's CDR3 is CASTASTYEQYF. DNA of the CDR3: TGTGCCAGCACAGCAAGCACGTACGAGCAGTACTTC.

V gene TRBV4-2 combines with J gene TRBJ2-1, with 9 nucleotides matching TRBD2. Germline values: CDR1 LGHNA, CDR2 YNFKEQ. J lost 7 bases, V lost 3 bases, and 1 base had no gene match. The CDR3 has 13 residues. This CDR3 reads CASSQRGGNEQFF. In nucleotides, the CDR3 is TGTGCCAGCAGCCAGCGGGGGGGGAATGAGCAGTTCTTC.

The chain combines TRBV7-3 with TRBJ1-6; D gene unclear. The ends were cut back, 0 bases at V and 0 bases at J, with 3 bases in the middle. CDR3 length: 15 amino acids. Germline-derived CDR1 and CDR2 are SGHTA and FQGTGA. The CDR3: CASSLTGSYNSPLHF. The CDR3 nucleotides are TGTGCCAGCAGCTTAACCGGCTCCTATAATTCACCCCTCCACTTT.

The chain uses TRBV7-9 and TRBJ2-5; weak D call: TRBD1 (5 bases). Trimming left V 6 bases short and J 2 bases short, with 13 bases between. Germline V lookup: CDR1 SEHNR, CDR2 FQNEAQ (reference sequence). The CDR3 runs to 14 residues. DNA of the CDR3: TGTGCCAGCAGTCGGGCGACAGCTCAAGAGACCCAGTACTTC. Residues: CASSRATAQETQYF.

The rearrangement links TRBV25-1 to TRBJ2-1; a weak D match, TRBD1 (5 bases). CDR3 length: 14 residues. CDR1 and CDR2 from the germline V gene are MGHDK and SYGVNS. Trimming shortened V by 1 base and J by 10 bases, and 14 bases separated the two germline ends. CDR3 protein: CASSESNLGREQFF. The CDR3, as DNA: TGTGCCAGCAGTGAATCCAACCTGGGGCGCGAGCAGTTCTTC.

This rearrangement joins TRBV6-1 to TRBJ1-5, with D perhaps matching TRBD1 (6 bases). Trimming took 2 bases from V and 2 from J, leaving 7 bases between them. The CDR3 loop spans 14 amino acids. Germline CDR1 is MNHNS and CDR2 is SASEGT. The CDR3 DNA is TGTGCCAGCAGTGAATCAGGGGGCAATCAGCCCCAGCATTTT. Translation: CASSESGGNQPQHF.

The rearrangement links TRBV5-1 to TRBJ1-6; D gene ambiguous. CDR1 is SGHRS, CDR2 YFSETQ, per germline. CDR3 size: 12 residues. Deletions cut 3 bases from V and 10 bases from J, with 8 bases between. CDR3 nucleotides: TGCGCCAGCAGCTCGACCGACTCACCCCTCCACTTT. It codes for CASSSTDSPLHF.

The chain uses TRBV7-8 and TRBJ2-5; a weak D match, TRBD1 (6 bases). V lost 2 bases to trimming and J lost 0 bases, with 13 bases between them. Germline lookup yields CDR1 SGHVS and CDR2 FQNEAQ. The CDR3 sequence is 16 residues long. In nucleotides, the CDR3 is TGTGCCAGCAGCTTAAAGTCAGGGGCTTACCAAGAGACCCAGTACTTC. Translated: CASSLKSGAYQETQYF.

The CDR3 spells CASSLGTSISYEQYF. CDR3 coding DNA: TGTGCCAGCAGCTTAGGGACTAGCATCTCCTACGAGCAGTACTTC. The chain couples TRBV7-2 to TRBJ2-7; 8 bases match TRBD2. V dropped 1 base and J dropped 0; count of bases not matched to a gene: 2. The CDR3 loop spans 15 amino acids. CDR1 is SGHTA, CDR2 FQGNSA, per germline.

This chain links TRBV11-3 with TRBJ2-7; perhaps TRBD1 as D (5 bases). CDR3 length: 13 amino acids. Germline V lookup: CDR1 SGHNT, CDR2 YENEEA. Trimming took 0 bases from V and 7 from J, leaving 10 bases between them. The CDR3 protein is CASSLDGAGEQYF. In DNA form, the CDR3 reads TGTGCCAGCAGCTTAGATGGGGCTGGGGAGCAGTACTTC. Full variable domain (rest looked up from reference TRBV11-3 and TRBJ2-7): EAGVVQSPRYKIIEKKQPVAFWCNPISGHNTLYWYLQNLGQGPELLIRYENEEAVDDSQLPKDRFSAERLKGVDSTLKIQPAELGDSAVYLCASSLDGAGEQYFGPGTRLTVT.

The chain combines TRBV20-1 with TRBJ2-1, with D tentatively TRBD1 (6 bases). CDR3 length: 14 amino acids. Germline lookup yields CDR1 DFQATT and CDR2 SNEGSKA (reference sequence). Deletions cut 3 bases from V and 9 bases from J, with 18 bases between. This CDR3 is CSASGVRGLGEQFF. The CDR3 DNA is TGCAGTGCTAGTGGTGTCAGGGGTCTGGGTGAGCAGTTCTTC.

V is TRBV27 and J is TRBJ1-5; D unclear. The CDR3 contains 14 residues. The V gene lost 6 bases and the J gene lost 0 bases, with 9 bases spanning the gap. Per germline, CDR1 MNHEY and CDR2 SMNVEV (reference sequence). In DNA, the CDR3 is TGTGCCAGCAGACCTTCTCCTAGCAATCAGCCCCAGCATTTT. The encoded protein is CASRPSPSNQPQHF.

V is TRBV27 and J is TRBJ1-2; D is possibly TRBD1 (6 bases). The CDR3 spans 16 residues. The germline V gene encodes CDR1 MNHEY and CDR2 SMNVEV (reference sequence). Trimming cost V 5 bases and J 4 bases, with 20 bases left between them. The CDR3 reads CASSVGGPRAGYGYTF. The CDR3 DNA reads as TGTGCCAGCAGTGTGGGGGGCCCCCGGGCTGGCTATGGCTACACCTTC.

The V call is TRBV28, the J call TRBJ1-2, with D maybe TRBD1 (6 bases). The CDR3 is made up of 15 amino acids. Germline CDR1 reads MDHEN; CDR2 reads SYDVKM. Trimming stripped 2 bases from V and 4 bases from J, with 14 bases between. CDR3 region: CASSLGPGAPYGYTF. CDR3 nucleotide sequence: TGTGCCAGCAGTTTAGGCCCGGGGGCGCCCTATGGCTACACCTTC.

The chain carries TRBV29-1 and TRBJ2-1, with TRBD1 identical over 11 bases. CDR3 length: 13 residues. Germline CDR1 SQVTM, CDR2 ANQGSEA. The J segment lost 6 bases and the V segment lost 6 bases, leaving 4 bases of the junction unmatched. CDR3 sequence: CSVGQGASNEQFF. CDR3 DNA sequence: TGCAGCGTCGGACAGGGGGCTAGCAATGAGCAGTTCTTC.

This clone occurred once. The chain uses TRBV19 and TRBJ1-5, with no clear D. This CDR3 has 13 amino acids. CDR1 and CDR2 from the germline V gene are LNHDA and SQIVND (reference sequence). Trimming removed 10 bases at V and 5 bases at J, with 15 bases between. Here the CDR3 reads CAIGEQLDQPQHF. The CDR3 DNA reads TGTGCCATTGGGGAACAGCTAGATCAGCCCCAGCATTTT.